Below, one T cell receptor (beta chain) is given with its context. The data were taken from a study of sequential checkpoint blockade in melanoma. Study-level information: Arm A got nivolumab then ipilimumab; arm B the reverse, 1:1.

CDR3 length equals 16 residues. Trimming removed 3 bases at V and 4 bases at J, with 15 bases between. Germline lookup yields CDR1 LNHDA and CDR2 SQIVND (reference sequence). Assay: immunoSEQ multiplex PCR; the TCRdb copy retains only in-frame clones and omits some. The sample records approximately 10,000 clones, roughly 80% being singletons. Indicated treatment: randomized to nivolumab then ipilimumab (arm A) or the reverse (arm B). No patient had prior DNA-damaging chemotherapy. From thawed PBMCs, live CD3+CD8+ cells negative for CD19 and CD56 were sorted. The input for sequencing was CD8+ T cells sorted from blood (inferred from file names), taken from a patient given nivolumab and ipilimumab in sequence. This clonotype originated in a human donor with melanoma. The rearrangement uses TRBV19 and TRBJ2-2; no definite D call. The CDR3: CASSILYNNPTGELFF. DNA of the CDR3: TGTGCCAGTAGTATTTTATACAACAATCCCACCGGGGAGCTGTTTTTT.